Below are 6 T cell receptor beta chains sequenced from a single sample in a study of blood T cell repertoires in COVID-19. Assay used: immunoSEQ multiplex PCR; TCRdb lists only in-frame clones, some missing. The data hold 170,000 or so clones, with about 88% observed a single time. The sequenced material came from peripheral blood. The receptors stem from a man in his sixties with COVID-19, enrolled during active disease.

This chain uses TRBV7-2 with TRBJ1-1; 8 positions match TRBD1. This CDR3 contains 15 residues. The junction had 9 bases not matched to a gene; V was cut back by 7 bases and J by 2 bases. Germline V gives CDR1 SGHTA, CDR2 FQGNSA. The CDR3 here is CASTADRAHNTEAFF. For the CDR3, the DNA is TGTGCCAGCACCGCGGACAGGGCTCACAACACTGAAGCTTTCTTT.

The V call is TRBV28, the J call TRBJ1-6; D remains unclear. Germline loops: CDR1 MDHEN, CDR2 SYDVKM. The CDR3 is made up of 15 amino acids. V dropped 2 bases and J dropped 11 bases, with 16 bases sitting between them. CDR3 bases: TGTGCCAGCAGTTTAGTACCGCCTAAGTTTCCACCCCTCCACTTT. Protein product: CASSLVPPKFPPLHF.

The V and J genes are TRBV12-5 and TRBJ2-1; 7 nucleotides agree with TRBD1. The CDR3 is 15 residues long. Germline-derived CDR1 and CDR2 are LGHNT and FRNRAP. V was clipped by 6 bases and J by 2 bases; unmatched bases: 7. CDR3 DNA: TGTGCTAGTGGCCCCGACAGGGCAACCTACAATGAGCAGTTCTTC. Translating gives CASGPDRATYNEQFF.

This clone was counted a single time. V gene TRBV4-1 combines with J gene TRBJ1-6; maybe TRBD1 (6 bases). Deletions cut 1 base from V and 4 bases from J, with 11 bases between. The length of the CDR3 is 16 residues. Germline V gives CDR1 MGHRA, CDR2 YSYEKL. The chain's CDR3 is CASSQGGGGYNSPLHF. Written as DNA, the CDR3 is TGCGCCAGCAGCCAAGGGGGAGGGGGGTATAATTCACCCCTCCACTTT.

The chain has TRBV4-2 and TRBJ1-6; no clear D gene. Per germline, CDR1 LGHNA and CDR2 YNFKEQ. The germline V and J ends were trimmed by 4 bases and 8 bases, with 12 bases remaining between them. The CDR3 totals 14 residues. Here the CDR3 reads CASSRGPGDSPLHF. For the CDR3, the DNA is TGTGCCAGCAGCCGAGGACCCGGGGATTCACCCCTCCACTTT.

The chain carries TRBV9 and TRBJ2-7; TRBD1 matches 8 bases. The CDR3 has 15 amino acids. Trimming cost V 3 bases and J 5 bases; bases outside gene matches: 10. Germline V gene sequence: CDR1 SGDLS, CDR2 YYNGEE. Written as DNA, the CDR3 is TGTGCCAGCAGCGCCCAGGGGGCCGCTCTCGACGAGCAGTACTTC. This sequence encodes CASSAQGAALDEQYF.